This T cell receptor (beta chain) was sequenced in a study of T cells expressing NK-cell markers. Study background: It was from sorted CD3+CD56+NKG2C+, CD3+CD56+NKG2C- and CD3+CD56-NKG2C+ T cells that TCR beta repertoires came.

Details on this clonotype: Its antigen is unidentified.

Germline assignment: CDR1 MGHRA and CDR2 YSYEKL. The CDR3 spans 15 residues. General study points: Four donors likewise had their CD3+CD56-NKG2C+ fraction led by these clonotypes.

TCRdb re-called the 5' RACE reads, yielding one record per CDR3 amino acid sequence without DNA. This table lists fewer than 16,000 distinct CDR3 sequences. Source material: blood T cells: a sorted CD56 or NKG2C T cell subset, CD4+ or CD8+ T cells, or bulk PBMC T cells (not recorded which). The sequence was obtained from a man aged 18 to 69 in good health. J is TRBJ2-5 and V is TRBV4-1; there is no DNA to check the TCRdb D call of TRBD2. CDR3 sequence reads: CASSHSGTSVETQYF.